One sample yielded the 27 T cell receptor beta chains listed below, sequenced in a study of CD8 T cells in ankylosing spondylitis. MiXCR was run by TCRdb on the 5' RACE reads, yielding one entry per CDR3 protein. The sample records a few hundred thousand distinct CDR3 sequences, 15% to 20% being singletons. What was sequenced was blood, either unsorted or a sorted T cell fraction (not recorded which). All receptors derive from a male donor with ankylosing spondylitis or in good health (not recorded which).

The genes are TRBV5-4 and TRBJ2-3; 8 positions agree with TRBD2. J was trimmed by 0 bases and V by 4 bases; bases with no gene match: 7. Germline-derived CDR1 and CDR2 are SGHNT and YYREEE (reference sequence). This CDR3 is 16 amino acids long. CDR3 region: CASSKAGLASTDTQYF. The CDR3 DNA follows: TGTGCCAGCAGCAAGGCTGGACTAGCTAGCACAGATACGCAGTATTTT.

This clonotype was detected a few times. The chain links TRBV5-1 to TRBJ2-5, with 8 bases that match TRBD1. CDR3 length: 14 residues. Germline assignment: CDR1 SGHRS and CDR2 YFSETQ. V lost 5 bases to trimming and J lost 5 bases; unmatched junction nucleotides: 8. In DNA, the CDR3 is TGCGCCAGCAGTATGACAGGGGCAACGGAGACCCAGTACTTC. Protein sequence: CASSMTGATETQYF.

J is TRBJ1-1 and V is TRBV10-1; no reliable D call. V lost 4 bases to trimming and J lost 2 bases, with 23 bases between them. The CDR3 is 18 amino acids. CDR1 is WNHNN and CDR2 is SYGVQD in the germline V gene (reference sequence). The CDR3 spells CASSGNRWKNPQNTEAFF. The DNA of the CDR3 is TGCGCCAGCAGTGGAAACCGGTGGAAGAACCCACAAAACACTGAAGCTTTCTTT.

The V gene is TRBV5-1, the J gene TRBJ1-5; D is unclear. The CDR3 is 13 amino acids. Trimming left V 5 bases short and J 6 bases short, with 12 bases between. Germline CDR1 reads SGHRS; CDR2 reads YFSETQ. The CDR3 spells CASSWDLGQPQHF. CDR3 DNA: TGCGCCAGCAGTTGGGATCTCGGTCAGCCCCAGCATTTT.

The V call is TRBV7-9, the J call TRBJ1-6, with D possibly being TRBD1 (6 bases). V was cut by 8 bases and J by 10 bases, with 15 bases left in between. Germline CDR1 is SEHNR and CDR2 is FQNEAQ (reference sequence). The CDR3 consists of 13 residues. The DNA of the CDR3 is TGTGCCAGCGCCCTTGCAGGGGACTCACCCCTCCACTTT. Its protein is CASALAGDSPLHF.

This clonotype was detected only a few times. The J gene is TRBJ1-1, the V gene TRBV19; D might be TRBD1 (5 bases). The CDR3 loop spans 15 amino acids. Germline V gene data show CDR1 as LNHDA and CDR2 as SQIVND (reference sequence). With 4 bases removed from V and 1 base from J, the gap between germline ends came to 13 bases. The CDR3 spells CASSKPARGNTEAFF. CDR3 nucleotides: TGTGCCAGTAGTAAACCCGCGAGGGGGAACACTGAAGCTTTCTTT.

This clonotype was found many times. The chain couples TRBV29-1 to TRBJ1-4; TRBD1 is a possible D gene (6 bases). CDR3 size: 14 residues. The V and J ends lost 6 bases and 1 base respectively, with 12 bases between them. Germline V gene lookup returns CDR1 SQVTM and CDR2 ANQGSEA. The CDR3, as DNA: TGCAGCGTGCAGGGGCCGGGAACTAATGAAAAACTGTTTTTT. This translates into CSVQGPGTNEKLFF.

This clonotype showed up just a few times. CDR3 sequence: CASSPRQGQSSSYGYTF. The CDR3 DNA reads as TGTGCCAGCAGTCCTCGACAGGGTCAGTCCAGTAGCTATGGCTACACCTTC. The gene calls are TRBV12-3 or TRBV12-4 and TRBJ1-2, with 7 bases aligning to TRBD1. The CDR3 extends over 17 amino acids. Trimming removed 5 bases from V and 4 bases from J; junction bases left unmatched: 16.

This clonotype was detected a few times. This chain links TRBV5-1 with TRBJ2-5, with D perhaps being TRBD1 or TRBD2 (5 bases each). CDR3 length: 14 residues. Trimming shortened V by 4 bases and J by 5 bases, and 15 bases separated the two germline ends. Germline CDR1 SGHRS, CDR2 YFSETQ. The CDR3 spells CASSLGRDGETQYF. The CDR3 region has the DNA TGCGCCAGCAGCCTTGGACGGGACGGGGAGACCCAGTACTTC.

CDR3 nucleotide sequence: TGTGCCAGCAGGTTTACGTCTTCTGGAAACACCATATATTTT. Amino acid sequence: CASRFTSSGNTIYF. V usage is TRBV6-1 and J usage is TRBJ1-3; D is unclear. The V and J ends lost 6 bases and 1 base respectively, with 10 bases between them. The CDR3 runs to 14 residues. CDR1 and CDR2 from the germline V gene are MNHNS and SASEGT.

This clonotype turned up a few times. This chain uses TRBV7-6 with TRBJ2-5; the match to TRBD2 covers 13 bases. Germline V gives CDR1 SGHVS, CDR2 FNYEAQ. Unmatched junction bases numbered 5, after V lost 3 bases and J lost 1 base. This CDR3 has 17 residues. Here the CDR3 DNA reads TGTGCCAGCAGCTTGGGACTAGCGGGGAGCCTCCAAGAGACCCAGTACTTC. It encodes CASSLGLAGSLQETQYF.

The genes are TRBV5-1 and TRBJ2-2; unclear D gene. CDR3 size: 16 residues. CDR1 is SGHRS, CDR2 YFSETQ, per germline. Deletions cut 0 bases from V and 7 bases from J, with 16 bases between. CDR3 sequence: CASSLDGNSPFGELFF. The DNA for the CDR3 is TGCGCCAGCAGCTTGGATGGGAACAGCCCTTTCGGGGAGCTGTTTTTT.

The chain is built from TRBV12-3 or TRBV12-4 and TRBJ2-7; 7 nucleotides align to TRBD1. Trimming cost V 5 bases and J 7 bases; bases outside gene matches: 8. The CDR3 length is 13 residues. This CDR3 reads CASSRGQLGEQYV. The CDR3 DNA reads TGTGCCAGCAGTCGGGGACAGCTTGGGGAGCAGTACGTC.

On this clonotype: Compared with germline, one end of the junction differs, possibly owing to a read error. The chain combines TRBV10-3 with TRBJ1-5; D is unclear. The germline V gene encodes CDR1 ENHRY and CDR2 SYGVKD. This CDR3 has 13 residues. DNA of the CDR3: TGTGCCGTCAGTGAGTCCATGAATCAGCCCCAGCATTTT. The encoded protein is CAVSESMNQPQHF.

The sample holds a few counts of this clonotype. The chain joins TRBV6-5 to TRBJ2-1, with 12 bases matching TRBD1. V shed 2 bases, J shed 8 bases, and the junction held 4 bases outside the gene matches. The V gene's germline CDR1 is MNHEY and CDR2 SVGAGI. CDR3 size: 15 residues. In DNA, the CDR3 is TGTGCCAGCAGTTACGGGGGACAGGGGGCGGATGAGCAGTTCTTC. Its protein product is CASSYGGQGADEQFF.

This clonotype was picked up a small number of times. The chain couples TRBV5-1 to TRBJ2-6; 8 bases match TRBD1. The CDR3 is 17 residues long. Germline trimming cut 2 bases from V and 4 bases from J; bases unmatched to any gene: 8. Germline V gene lookup returns CDR1 SGHRS and CDR2 YFSETQ. CDR3 protein: CASSFSAGGSGANVLTF. The CDR3 nucleotides read TGCGCCAGCAGCTTCTCCGCAGGGGGCTCAGGGGCCAACGTCCTGACTTTC.

This clonotype was found many times. This CDR3 is CAISEPGTGGNEQFF. CDR3 nucleotides: TGTGCCATCAGTGAGCCTGGGACAGGGGGAAATGAGCAGTTCTTC. This chain connects TRBV10-3 to TRBJ2-1, with 11 bases lining up with TRBD1. From germline, CDR1 is ENHRY and CDR2 SYGVKD. V trimming: 2 bases; J trimming: 7 bases; junction bases outside the gene matches: 4. This CDR3 has 15 amino acids.

V gene TRBV12-3 or TRBV12-4 combines with J gene TRBJ2-1; no definite D call. V lost 6 bases, J lost 4 bases, and 13 bases lay in between. There are 14 residues in the CDR3. CDR3 DNA: TGTGCCAGCAGCAAGACACTGATGTACAATGAGCAGTTCTTC. Translated, it gives CASSKTLMYNEQFF.

The gene calls are TRBV7-2 and TRBJ2-4; tentatively, D is TRBD1 or TRBD2 (6 bases each). CDR3 length equals 14 residues. Trimming left V 6 bases short and J 2 bases short, with 11 bases between. The germline V gene has CDR1 SGHTA and CDR2 FQGNSA. The CDR3 coding sequence is TGTGCCAGCAGATGGGGGGCCTCCAAAAACATTCAGTACTTC. This encodes CASRWGASKNIQYF.

This clonotype was recorded many times. This chain links TRBV24-1 with TRBJ2-5; D may be TRBD1 (7 bases). Germline values: CDR1 KGHDR, CDR2 SFDVKD. V was cut by 9 bases and J by 1 base, with 14 bases left in between. This CDR3 is 14 amino acids long. CDR3 bases: TGTGCCACCTCCGCAGGGGGGATCCAAGAGACCCAGTACTTC. This sequence encodes CATSAGGIQETQYF.

The sample holds a few counts of this clonotype. This sequence joins TRBV12-5 and TRBJ2-3; D may be TRBD1 or TRBD2 (5 bases each). The ends were cut back, 5 bases at V and 0 bases at J, with 15 bases in the middle. This CDR3 has 16 amino acids. Germline-derived CDR1 and CDR2 are LGHNT and FRNRAP. CDR3 in amino acids: CASGPGTRPSTDTQYF. As DNA, the CDR3 is TGTGCTAGTGGTCCGGGGACCCGACCTAGCACAGATACGCAGTATTTT.

V and J are TRBV5-1 and TRBJ2-5; D gene uncertain. Looked up from germline, CDR1 is SGHRS and CDR2 is YFSETQ. Trimming stripped 0 bases from V and 3 bases from J, with 9 bases between. This CDR3 has 14 amino acids. CDR3 loop: CASSLGQIEETQYF. The DNA of the CDR3 is TGCGCCAGCAGCTTGGGGCAGATTGAAGAGACCCAGTACTTC.

This clonotype was detected once. This sequence joins TRBV5-1 and TRBJ1-3; D is uncertain. V dropped 4 bases and J dropped 4 bases, with 15 bases sitting between them. Germline V gene data show CDR1 as SGHRS and CDR2 as YFSETQ. The CDR3 totals 15 residues. The CDR3 DNA reads TGCGCCAGCAGCGCGGCAGGAGCTGACGGAAACACCATATATTTT. Residues: CASSAAGADGNTIYF.

V gene TRBV3-1 combines with J gene TRBJ2-5, with D perhaps matching TRBD2 (6 bases). CDR1 and CDR2 from the germline V gene are LGHDT and YNNKEL (reference sequence). This CDR3 is built from 15 residues. V was shortened by 1 base and J by 1 base, with 10 bases between the two germline ends. CDR3 bases: TGTGCCAGCAGCCAAGTCGGGGGTAGCCAAGAGACCCAGTACTTC. It encodes CASSQVGGSQETQYF.

This clonotype turned up a few times. The chain has TRBV27 and TRBJ1-2; 8 nucleotides agree with TRBD1. Trimming took 4 bases from V and 3 from J; bases not matched to a gene: 1. The CDR3 sequence is 13 residues long. Per the germline V gene, CDR1 is MNHEY and CDR2 is SMNVEV (reference sequence). CDR3 in amino acids: CASSSGGYYGYTF. DNA of the CDR3: TGTGCCAGCAGTTCAGGGGGCTACTATGGCTACACCTTC.

The chain uses TRBV20-1 and TRBJ2-5, with TRBD1 as a possible D gene (5 bases). Germline V lookup: CDR1 DFQATT, CDR2 SNEGSKA (reference sequence). With 1 base removed from V and 2 bases from J, the gap between germline ends came to 11 bases. This CDR3 has 14 residues. The DNA of the CDR3 is TGCAGTGCTAGAGGAAGGGGAATTCAAGAGACCCAGTACTTC. Protein: CSARGRGIQETQYF.

This chain uses TRBV20-1 with TRBJ2-1, with D maybe TRBD2 (6 bases). Per the germline V gene, CDR1 is DFQATT and CDR2 is SNEGSKA (reference sequence). V was clipped by 6 bases and J by 9 bases, with 24 bases between them. CDR3 length equals 15 residues. CDR3 residues: CSARTLTGDLGEQFF. The CDR3 bases are TGCAGTGCAAGGACTCTTACGGGAGATCTCGGTGAGCAGTTCTTC.